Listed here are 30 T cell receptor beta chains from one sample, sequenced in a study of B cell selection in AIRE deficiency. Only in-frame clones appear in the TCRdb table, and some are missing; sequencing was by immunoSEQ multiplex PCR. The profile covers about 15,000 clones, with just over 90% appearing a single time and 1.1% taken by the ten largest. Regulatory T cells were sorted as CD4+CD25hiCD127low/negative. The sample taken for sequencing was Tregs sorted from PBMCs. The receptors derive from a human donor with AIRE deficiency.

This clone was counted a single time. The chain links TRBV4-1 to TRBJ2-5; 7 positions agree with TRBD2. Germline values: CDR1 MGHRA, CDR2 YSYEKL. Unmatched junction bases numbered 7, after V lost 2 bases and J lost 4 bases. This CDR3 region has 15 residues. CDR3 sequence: CASSQRAGVGETQYF. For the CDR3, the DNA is TGCGCCAGCAGCCAAAGGGCGGGAGTAGGAGAGACCCAGTACTTC.

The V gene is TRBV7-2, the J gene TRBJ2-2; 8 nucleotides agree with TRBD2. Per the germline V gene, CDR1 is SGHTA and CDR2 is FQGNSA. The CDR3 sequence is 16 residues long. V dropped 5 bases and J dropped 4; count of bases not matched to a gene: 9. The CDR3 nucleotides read TGTGCCAGCAGCCCCCGGCGGCTAGCGGGCACCGGGGAGCTGTTTTTT. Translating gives CASSPRRLAGTGELFF.

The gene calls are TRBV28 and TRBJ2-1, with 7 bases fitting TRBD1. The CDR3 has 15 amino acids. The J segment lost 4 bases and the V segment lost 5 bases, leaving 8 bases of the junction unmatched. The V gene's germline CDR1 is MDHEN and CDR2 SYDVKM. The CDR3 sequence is CASSPRDRGYNEQFF. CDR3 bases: TGTGCCAGCAGTCCCAGGGACAGAGGGTACAATGAGCAGTTCTTC.

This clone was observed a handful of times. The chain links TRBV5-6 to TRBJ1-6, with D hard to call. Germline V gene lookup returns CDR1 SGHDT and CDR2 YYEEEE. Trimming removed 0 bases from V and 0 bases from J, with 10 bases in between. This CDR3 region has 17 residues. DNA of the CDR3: TGTGCCAGCAGCTTGGGGGGTATGAGCTCCTATAATTCACCCCTCCACTTT. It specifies CASSLGGMSSYNSPLHF.

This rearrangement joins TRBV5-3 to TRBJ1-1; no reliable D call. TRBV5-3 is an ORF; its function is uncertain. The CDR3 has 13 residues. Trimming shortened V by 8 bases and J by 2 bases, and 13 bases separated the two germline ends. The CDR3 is CASSLTPNTEAFF. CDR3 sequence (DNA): TGTGCCAGCAGCCTGACCCCCAACACTGAAGCTTTCTTT.

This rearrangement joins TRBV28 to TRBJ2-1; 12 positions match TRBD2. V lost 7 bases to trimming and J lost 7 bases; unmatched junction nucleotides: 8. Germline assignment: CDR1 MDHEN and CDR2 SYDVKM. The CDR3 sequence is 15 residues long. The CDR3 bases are TGTGCCAGCAACTCTCTAGCGGGAGGGCCTAATGAGCAGTTCTTC. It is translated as CASNSLAGGPNEQFF.

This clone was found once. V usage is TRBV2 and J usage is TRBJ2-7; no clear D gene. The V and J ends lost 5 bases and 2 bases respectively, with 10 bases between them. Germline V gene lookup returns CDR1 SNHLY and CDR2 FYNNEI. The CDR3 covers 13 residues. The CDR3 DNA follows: TGTGCCAGCAGTCGTGCATTACCCTACGAGCAGTACTTC. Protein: CASSRALPYEQYF.

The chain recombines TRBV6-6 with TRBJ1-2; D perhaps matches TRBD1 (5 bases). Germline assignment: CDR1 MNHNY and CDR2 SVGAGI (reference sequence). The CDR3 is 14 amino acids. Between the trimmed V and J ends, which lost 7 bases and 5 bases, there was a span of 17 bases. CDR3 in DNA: TGTGCCAGCACTCATATGGGGGGGAGATATGGCTACACCTTC. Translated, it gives CASTHMGGRYGYTF.

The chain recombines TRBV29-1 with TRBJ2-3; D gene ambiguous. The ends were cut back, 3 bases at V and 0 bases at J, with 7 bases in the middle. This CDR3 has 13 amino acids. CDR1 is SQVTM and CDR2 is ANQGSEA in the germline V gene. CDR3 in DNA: TGCAGCGTTGATAGGCGCAGCACAGATACGCAGTATTTT. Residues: CSVDRRSTDTQYF.

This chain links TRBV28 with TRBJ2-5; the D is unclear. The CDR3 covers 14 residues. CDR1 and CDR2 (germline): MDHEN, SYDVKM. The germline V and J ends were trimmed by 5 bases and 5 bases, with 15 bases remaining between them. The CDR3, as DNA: TGTGCCAGCAGTAGATTAAGTACCGCCGAGACCCAGTACTTC. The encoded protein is CASSRLSTAETQYF.

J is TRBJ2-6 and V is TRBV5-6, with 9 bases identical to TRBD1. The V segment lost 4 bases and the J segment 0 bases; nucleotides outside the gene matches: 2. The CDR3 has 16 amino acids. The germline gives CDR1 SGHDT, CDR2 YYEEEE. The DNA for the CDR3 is TGTGCCAGCAGCGGACAGGGGCGCTCTGGGGCCAACGTCCTGACTTTC. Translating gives CASSGQGRSGANVLTF. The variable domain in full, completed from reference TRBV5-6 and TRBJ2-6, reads DAGVTQSPTHLIKTRGQQVTLRCSPKSGHDTVSWYQQALGQGPQFIFQYYEEEERQRGNFPDRFSGHQFPNYSSELNVNALLLGDSALYLCASSGQGRSGANVLTFGAGSRLTVL.

The CDR3 sequence is CASSPWRGAGTYEQYF. CDR3 DNA sequence: TGTGCCAGCAGCCCCTGGCGAGGGGCGGGTACCTACGAGCAGTACTTC. The chain combines TRBV11-1 with TRBJ2-7; D might be TRBD1 or TRBD2, each matching 5 bases. The CDR3 is made up of 16 amino acids. The germline gives CDR1 SGHAT, CDR2 FQDESV (reference sequence). Trimming left V 5 bases short and J 2 bases short, with 19 bases between. Complete variable domain (other parts from reference TRBV11-1 and TRBJ2-7): EAEVAQSPRYKITEKSQAVAFWCDPISGHATLYWYRQILGQGPELLVQFQDESVVDDSQLPKDRFSAERLKGVDSTLKIQPAELGDSAMYLCASSPWRGAGTYEQYFGPGTRLTVT.

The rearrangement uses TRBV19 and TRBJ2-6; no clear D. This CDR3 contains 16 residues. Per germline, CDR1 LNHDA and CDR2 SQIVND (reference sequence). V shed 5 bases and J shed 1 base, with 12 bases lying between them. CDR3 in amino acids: CASSPPLGSGANVLTF. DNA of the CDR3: TGTGCCAGTAGTCCCCCACTTGGGTCTGGGGCCAACGTCCTGACTTTC.

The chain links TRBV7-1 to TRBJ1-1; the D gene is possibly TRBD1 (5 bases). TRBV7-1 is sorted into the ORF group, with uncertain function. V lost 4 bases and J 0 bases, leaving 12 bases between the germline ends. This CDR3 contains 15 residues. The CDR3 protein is CASSLVLGLNTEAFF. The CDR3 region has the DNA TGTGCCAGCAGCTTAGTTCTGGGGCTGAACACTGAAGCTTTCTTT.

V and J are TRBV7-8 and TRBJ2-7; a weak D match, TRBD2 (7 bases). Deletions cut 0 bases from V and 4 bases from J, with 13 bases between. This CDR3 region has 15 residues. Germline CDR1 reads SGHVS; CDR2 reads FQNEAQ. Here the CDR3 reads CASSLAAGEGYEQYF. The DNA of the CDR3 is TGTGCCAGCAGCTTAGCGGCAGGGGAGGGTTACGAGCAGTACTTC.

CDR3 nucleotides: TGTGCCAGCAGCGTACGGGGTTCGGTTCACTACGAGCAGTACTTC. Translated: CASSVRGSVHYEQYF. V and J are TRBV9 and TRBJ2-7; tentatively, D is TRBD2 (5 bases). Trimming removed 1 base at V and 3 bases at J, with 14 bases between. The CDR3 sequence is 15 residues long. Germline values: CDR1 SGDLS, CDR2 YYNGEE.

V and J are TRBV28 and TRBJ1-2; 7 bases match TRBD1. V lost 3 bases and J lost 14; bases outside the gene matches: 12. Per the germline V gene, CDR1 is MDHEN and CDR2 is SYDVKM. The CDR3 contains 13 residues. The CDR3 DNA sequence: TGTGCCAGCAGTTTGGTCCGACAGGGAAGGTGGACCTTC. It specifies CASSLVRQGRWTF.

DNA of the CDR3: TGTGCCAGCAGCCCCTGGGCCTCGAACACCGGGGAGCTGTTTTTT. This gives the protein CASSPWASNTGELFF. The chain couples TRBV5-5 to TRBJ2-2; D gene uncertain. Germline CDR1 SGHKS, CDR2 YYEKEE (reference sequence). The CDR3 totals 15 residues. With 4 bases removed from V and 0 bases from J, the gap between germline ends came to 10 bases. Together with reference TRBV5-5 and TRBJ2-2, the CDR3 gives the full variable domain: DAGVTQSPTHLIKTRGQQVTLRCSPISGHKSVSWYQQVLGQGPQFIFQYYEKEERGRGNFPDRFSARQFPNYSSELNVNALLLGDSALYLCASSPWASNTGELFFGEGSRLTVL.

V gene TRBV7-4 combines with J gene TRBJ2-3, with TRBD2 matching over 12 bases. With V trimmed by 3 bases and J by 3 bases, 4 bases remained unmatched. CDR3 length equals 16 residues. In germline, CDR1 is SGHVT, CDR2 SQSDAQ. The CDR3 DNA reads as TGTGCCAGCAGCTTCGAACTAGCGGGAGGAACAGATACGCAGTATTTT. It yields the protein CASSFELAGGTDTQYF. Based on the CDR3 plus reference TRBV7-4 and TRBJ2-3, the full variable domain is GAGVSQSPRYKVAKRGRDVALRCDSISGHVTLYWYRQTLGQGSEVLTYSQSDAQRDKSGRPSGRFSAERPERSVSTLKIQRTEQGDSAVYLCASSFELAGGTDTQYFGPGTRLTVL.

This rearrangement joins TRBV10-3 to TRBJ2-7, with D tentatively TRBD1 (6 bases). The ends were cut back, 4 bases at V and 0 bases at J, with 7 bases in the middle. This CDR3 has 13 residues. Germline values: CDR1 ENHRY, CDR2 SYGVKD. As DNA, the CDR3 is TGTGCCATCAGTGTGGGGGCCTCCTACGAGCAGTACTTC. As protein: CAISVGASYEQYF.

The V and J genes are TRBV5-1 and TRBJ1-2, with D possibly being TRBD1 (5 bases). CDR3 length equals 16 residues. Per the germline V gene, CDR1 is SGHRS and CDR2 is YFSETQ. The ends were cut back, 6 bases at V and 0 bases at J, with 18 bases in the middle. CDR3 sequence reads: CASTPFTGGSNYGYTF. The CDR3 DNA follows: TGCGCCAGCACCCCCTTCACTGGGGGGTCTAACTATGGCTACACCTTC.

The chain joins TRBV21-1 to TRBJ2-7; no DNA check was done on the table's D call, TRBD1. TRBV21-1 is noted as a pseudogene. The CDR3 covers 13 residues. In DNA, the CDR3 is TGTGCCAGCAGCGATTGGACAGGCTACGAGCAGTACTTC. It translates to CASSDWTGYEQYF.

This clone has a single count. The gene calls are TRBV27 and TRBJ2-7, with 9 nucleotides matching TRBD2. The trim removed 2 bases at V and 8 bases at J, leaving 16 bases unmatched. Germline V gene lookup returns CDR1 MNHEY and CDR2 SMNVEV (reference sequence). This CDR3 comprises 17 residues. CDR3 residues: CASSLKTSGVRTWKQYF. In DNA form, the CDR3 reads TGTGCCAGCAGTTTAAAGACTAGCGGAGTACGGACTTGGAAGCAGTACTTC.

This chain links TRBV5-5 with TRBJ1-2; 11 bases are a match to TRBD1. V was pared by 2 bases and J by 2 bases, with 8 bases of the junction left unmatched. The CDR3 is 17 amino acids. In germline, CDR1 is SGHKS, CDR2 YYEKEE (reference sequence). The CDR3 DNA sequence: TGTGCCAGCAGCTTCTGGACAGGGGGCAATTTCAACTATGGCTACACCTTC. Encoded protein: CASSFWTGGNFNYGYTF.

CDR3 loop: CASSRAGGHETQYF. The CDR3 DNA sequence: TGTGCCAGCAGCCGCGCAGGGGGCCACGAGACCCAGTACTTC. The chain links TRBV7-3 to TRBJ2-5; 8 nucleotides agree with TRBD1. This CDR3 region has 14 residues. Germline V lookup: CDR1 SGHTA, CDR2 FQGTGA. Losses at the gene ends were 5 bases for V and 5 bases for J; bases not matched to a gene: 7.

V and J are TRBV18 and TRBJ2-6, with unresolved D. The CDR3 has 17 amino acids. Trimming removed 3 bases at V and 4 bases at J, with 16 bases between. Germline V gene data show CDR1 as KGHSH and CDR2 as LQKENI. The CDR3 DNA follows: TGTGCCAGCTCACCTGGTAGGGTTGGGGTCGGGGCCAACGTCCTGACTTTC. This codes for CASSPGRVGVGANVLTF.

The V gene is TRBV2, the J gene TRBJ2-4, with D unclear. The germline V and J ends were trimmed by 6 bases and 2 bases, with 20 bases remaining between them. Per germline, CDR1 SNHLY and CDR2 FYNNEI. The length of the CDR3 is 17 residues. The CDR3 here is CASSPSWSQRSKNIQYF. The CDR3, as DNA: TGTGCCAGCAGCCCATCGTGGTCCCAACGGTCCAAAAACATTCAGTACTTC.

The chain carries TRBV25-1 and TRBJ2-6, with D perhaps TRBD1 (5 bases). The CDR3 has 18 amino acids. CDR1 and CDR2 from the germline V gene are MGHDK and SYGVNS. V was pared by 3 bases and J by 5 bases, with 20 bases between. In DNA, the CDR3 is TGTGCCAGCAGTGATCGGGCAACTGGACAAAGTCGGGCCAACGTCCTGACTTTC. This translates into CASSDRATGQSRANVLTF.

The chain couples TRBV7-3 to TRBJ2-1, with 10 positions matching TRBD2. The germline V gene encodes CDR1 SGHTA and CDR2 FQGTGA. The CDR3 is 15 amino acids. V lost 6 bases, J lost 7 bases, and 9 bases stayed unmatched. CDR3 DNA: TGTGCCAGCAGTTTTAGAGCGGGAGGGGGAAATGAGCAGTTCTTC. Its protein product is CASSFRAGGGNEQFF. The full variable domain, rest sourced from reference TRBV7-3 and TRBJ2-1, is GAGVSQTPSNKVTEKGKYVELRCDPISGHTALYWYRQSLGQGPEFLIYFQGTGAADDSGLPNDRFFAVRPEGSVSTLKIQRTERGDSAVYLCASSFRAGGGNEQFFGPGTRLTVL.

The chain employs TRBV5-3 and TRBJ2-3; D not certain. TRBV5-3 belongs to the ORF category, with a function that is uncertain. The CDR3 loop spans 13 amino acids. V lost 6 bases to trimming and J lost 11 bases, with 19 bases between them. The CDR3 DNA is TGTGCCAGAATCCTGCCGAAAGTAGCAGGGCAGTATTTT. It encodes CARILPKVAGQYF.